The 20 T cell receptor beta chains listed next were all sequenced from one sample in a study of shared clonotypes between healthy human individuals. Clones were sequenced by immunoSEQ multiplex PCR, and TCRdb holds only the in-frame ones, with some missing. This table holds about 2 million clones, approximately 95% found once. Selected positively for CCR7 and CD45RO-negative, naive CD8 cells excluded terminally differentiated effector memory CD45RA+ cells. Source material: naive CD8+ T cells sorted from blood. These receptors all stem from a man aged 18 to 30 in good health.

The chain has TRBV5-8 and TRBJ2-3; 7 positions agree with TRBD2. The germline V gene encodes CDR1 SGHTS and CDR2 YDEGEE. The CDR3 spans 15 residues. The ends lost 7 bases at V and 2 bases at J; junction bases unmatched: 10. CDR3 nucleotides: TGTGCCAGCTTAGACGGACTAGGGAACACAGATACGCAGTATTTT. This codes for CASLDGLGNTDTQYF.

V usage is TRBV10-2 and J usage is TRBJ2-4; 8 nucleotides match TRBD1. V was clipped by 2 bases and J by 1 base; unmatched bases: 1. There are 15 residues in the CDR3. Germline CDR1 is WSHSY and CDR2 is SAAADI. CDR3 in amino acids: CASSETGGAKNIQYF. The CDR3 DNA is TGCGCCAGCAGTGAGACAGGGGGGGCCAAAAACATTCAGTACTTC.

V usage is TRBV2 and J usage is TRBJ2-1, with 8 bases identical to TRBD2. Germline values: CDR1 SNHLY, CDR2 FYNNEI. This CDR3 comprises 18 residues. With 5 bases clipped from V and 0 bases from J, the junction kept 12 bases outside the gene matches. In nucleotides, the CDR3 is TGTGCCAGCAGTATCTCATCGGTAGCGGGATCCTCCTACAATGAGCAGTTCTTC. This encodes CASSISSVAGSSYNEQFF.

V and J are TRBV10-1 and TRBJ2-7; possibly TRBD1 for D (5 bases). Trimming left V 4 bases short and J 3 bases short, with 10 bases between. CDR1 WNHNN and CDR2 SYGVQD come from the germline V gene (reference sequence). This CDR3 spans 13 amino acids. CDR3 in DNA: TGCGCCAGCAGTGGTGACAGCTACTACGAGCAGTACTTC. This sequence encodes CASSGDSYYEQYF.

This sequence joins TRBV5-1 and TRBJ2-5; TRBD1 aligns across 7 bases. The V and J ends lost 8 bases and 0 bases, in that order; junction bases with no gene match: 7. The CDR3 covers 14 residues. The V gene's germline CDR1 is SGHRS and CDR2 YFSETQ. The CDR3 here is CASSQGPNQETQYF. The CDR3, as DNA: TGCGCCAGTTCACAGGGGCCAAACCAAGAGACCCAGTACTTC.

The DNA of the CDR3 is TGCGCCAGCAGCCAAGAAGGCGGGGGCCCCTACGAGCAGTACTTC. Translation: CASSQEGGGPYEQYF. The chain uses TRBV4-1 and TRBJ2-7, with a possible D match to TRBD2 (7 bases). Trimming left V 0 bases short and J 2 bases short, with 11 bases between. The CDR3 is 15 amino acids. The germline CDR1 and CDR2 sequences are MGHRA and YSYEKL.

The V gene is TRBV27, the J gene TRBJ1-1, with D possibly matching TRBD1 (5 bases). V lost 4 bases to trimming and J lost 5 bases, with 11 bases between them. The germline gives CDR1 MNHEY, CDR2 SMNVEV (reference sequence). This CDR3 region has 13 residues. CDR3 residues: CASSYAGRTEAFF. As DNA, the CDR3 is TGTGCCAGCAGTTATGCAGGGAGGACTGAAGCTTTCTTT.

The rearrangement joins TRBV7-8 to TRBJ1-1; 9 bases map to TRBD1. This CDR3 is built from 15 residues. After removal of 5 bases from V and 2 bases from J, the junction contained 6 bases not matched to a gene. The germline CDR1 and CDR2 sequences are SGHVS and FQNEAQ. The CDR3 DNA reads as TGTGCCAGCAGCCCTCACAGGGGGCTTAACACTGAAGCTTTCTTT. Translated: CASSPHRGLNTEAFF.

The gene calls are TRBV2 and TRBJ2-2; TRBD2 matches 9 bases. The CDR3 length is 15 residues. The germline CDR1 and CDR2 sequences are SNHLY and FYNNEI. With 6 bases clipped from V and 4 bases from J, the junction kept 6 bases outside the gene matches. CDR3 sequence reads: CASRKTSGVTGELFF. The CDR3 DNA follows: TGTGCCAGCAGGAAGACTAGCGGTGTCACCGGGGAGCTGTTTTTT.

With regard to this clone: Other DNA sequences of this sample code for an identical CDR3. The gene calls are TRBV27 and TRBJ2-2; D gene unclear. V was cut by 4 bases and J by 2 bases, with 8 bases left in between. This CDR3 region has 14 residues. CDR1 MNHEY and CDR2 SMNVEV come from the germline V gene (reference sequence). The CDR3 loop reads CASSSGLNTGELFF. The CDR3 DNA follows: TGTGCCAGCAGTTCCGGATTAAACACCGGGGAGCTGTTTTTT.

The V gene is TRBV9, the J gene TRBJ1-4; D is ambiguous. In germline, CDR1 is SGDLS, CDR2 YYNGEE. Trimming cost V 2 bases and J 4 bases, with 6 bases left between them. This CDR3 spans 13 amino acids. The CDR3 DNA reads TGTGCCAGCAGCGTTGGGGTTAATGAAAAACTGTTTTTT. This codes for CASSVGVNEKLFF.

The chain recombines TRBV7-8 with TRBJ2-1, with 14 nucleotides matching TRBD2. V trimming: 5 bases; J trimming: 4 bases; junction bases outside the gene matches: 10. The length of the CDR3 is 18 residues. CDR1 is SGHVS and CDR2 is FQNEAQ in the germline V gene. The CDR3, as DNA: TGTGCCAGCAGCCCAGGACTAGCGGGGGGACATATATACAATGAGCAGTTCTTC. It translates to CASSPGLAGGHIYNEQFF.

V and J are TRBV12-2 and TRBJ1-4. TRBV12-2 is annotated as a pseudogene. This CDR3 is 16 amino acids long. The CDR3 DNA reads TGTGCAAGTCGCTTAGTAGCTGGCCCTTATAATGAAAAACTGTTTTTT. Protein: CASRLVAGPYNEKLFF.

This chain joins TRBV4-3 and TRBJ2-7; 7 bases are shared with TRBD1. Germline CDR1 LGHNA, CDR2 YSLEER. This CDR3 is 15 amino acids long. The ends lost 4 bases at V and 9 bases at J; junction bases unmatched: 15. As DNA, the CDR3 is TGCGCCAGCAGCCCTGCTGACAGGGATTTGGATCGGCAGTACTTC. Translation gives CASSPADRDLDRQYF.

Points on this clone: The sample has other DNA sequences that encode this CDR3 too. The gene calls are TRBV5-4 and TRBJ2-7, with TRBD1 identical over 11 bases. Germline V CDR1 and CDR2: SGHNT, YYREEE (reference sequence). This CDR3 spans 14 amino acids. V dropped 3 bases and J dropped 2; count of bases not matched to a gene: 1. CDR3 amino acids: CASSWDRGAYEQYF. In DNA, the CDR3 is TGTGCCAGCAGCTGGGACAGGGGGGCCTACGAGCAGTACTTC. The full variable domain, in which reference TRBV5-4 and TRBJ2-7 provide the parts outside the CDR3, is ETGVTQSPTHLIKTRGQQVTLRCSSQSGHNTVSWYQQALGQGPQFIFQYYREEENGRGNFPPRFSGLQFPNYSSELNVNALELDDSALYLCASSWDRGAYEQYFGPGTRLTVT.

The gene calls are TRBV30 and TRBJ1-5, with D unresolved. Between the trimmed V and J ends, which lost 2 bases and 3 bases, there was a span of 14 bases. This CDR3 has 15 residues. Germline CDR1 is GTSNPN and CDR2 is SVGIG (reference sequence). The DNA for the CDR3 is TGTGCCTGGAGTCTGGGAACGCTCAACAATCAGCCCCAGCATTTT. Its protein is CAWSLGTLNNQPQHF.

The V call is TRBV9, the J call TRBJ2-1; the D gene is possibly TRBD2 (5 bases). The CDR3 is 14 residues long. The germline gives CDR1 SGDLS, CDR2 YYNGEE. Trimming removed 4 bases from V and 4 bases from J, with 12 bases in between. This CDR3 is CASSPPSGYNEQFF. Here the CDR3 DNA reads TGTGCCAGCAGCCCCCCCTCGGGATACAATGAGCAGTTCTTC.

J is TRBJ2-2 and V is TRBV7-9; 10 nucleotides line up with TRBD1. CDR3 length equals 16 residues. Germline values: CDR1 SEHNR, CDR2 FQNEAQ (reference sequence). The ends lost 6 bases at V and 1 base at J; junction bases unmatched: 5. The CDR3 region is CASRARDRGNTGELFF. Here the CDR3 DNA reads TGTGCCAGCAGAGCCCGGGACAGGGGGAACACCGGGGAGCTGTTTTTT.

The chain links TRBV4-3 to TRBJ2-5; the D is unclear. CDR1 is LGHNA, CDR2 YSLEER, per germline. The length of the CDR3 is 15 residues. Trimming cost V 2 bases and J 2 bases, with 12 bases left between them. The CDR3 reads CASSQIQNHQETQYF. CDR3 sequence (DNA): TGCGCCAGCAGCCAAATACAGAACCATCAAGAGACCCAGTACTTC.

As DNA, the CDR3 is TGTGCCAGCACCGACTCCGTGGGTAGACCCCAGCATTTT. Translation: CASTDSVGRPQHF. The rearrangement joins TRBV28 to TRBJ1-5, with D hard to call. There are 13 residues in the CDR3. Germline V CDR1 and CDR2: MDHEN, SYDVKM. V was shortened by 7 bases and J by 10 bases, with 17 bases between the two germline ends.